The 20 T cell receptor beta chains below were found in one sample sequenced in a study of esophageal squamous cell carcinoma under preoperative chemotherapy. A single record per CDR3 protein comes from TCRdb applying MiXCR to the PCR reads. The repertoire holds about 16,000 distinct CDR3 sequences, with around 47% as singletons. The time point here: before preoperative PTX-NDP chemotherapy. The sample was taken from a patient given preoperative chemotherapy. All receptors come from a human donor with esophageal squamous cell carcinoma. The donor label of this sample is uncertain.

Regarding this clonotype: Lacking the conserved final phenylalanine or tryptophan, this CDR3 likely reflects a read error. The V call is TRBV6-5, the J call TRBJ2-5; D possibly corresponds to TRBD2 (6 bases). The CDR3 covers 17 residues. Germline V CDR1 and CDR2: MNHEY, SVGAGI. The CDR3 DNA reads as TGTGCCAGCAGTTACTCGAGAGGCGGGGCGGGGCCAGAGTCCCAGTACTCG. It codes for CASSYSRGGAGPESQYS.

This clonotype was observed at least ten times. CDR3 amino acids: CASSSQETQYF. CDR3 in DNA: TGTGCCAGCAGCTCCCAAGAGACCCAGTACTTC. The J gene is TRBJ2-5, the V gene TRBV7-2; D unclear. The CDR3 has 11 residues. Trimming cost V 4 bases and J 1 base, with 1 base left between them. The germline V gene has CDR1 SGHTA and CDR2 FQGNSA.

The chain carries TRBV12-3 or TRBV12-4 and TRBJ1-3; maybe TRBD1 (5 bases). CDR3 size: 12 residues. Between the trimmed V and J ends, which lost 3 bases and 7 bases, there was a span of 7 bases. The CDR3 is CASSLWGNTIYF. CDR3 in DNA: TGTGCCAGCAGTTTGTGGGGGAACACCATATATTTT.

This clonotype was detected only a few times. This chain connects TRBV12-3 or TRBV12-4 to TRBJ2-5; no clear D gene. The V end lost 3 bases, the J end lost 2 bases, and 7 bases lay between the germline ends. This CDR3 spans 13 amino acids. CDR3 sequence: CASSLRKQETQYF. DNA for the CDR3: TGTGCCAGCAGTTTGCGGAAACAAGAGACCCAGTACTTC.

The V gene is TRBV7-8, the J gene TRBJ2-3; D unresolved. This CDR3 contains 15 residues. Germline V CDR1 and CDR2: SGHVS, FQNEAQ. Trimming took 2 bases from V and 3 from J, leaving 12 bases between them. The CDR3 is CASSLMERLTDTQYF. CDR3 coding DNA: TGTGCCAGCAGCTTAATGGAAAGGTTGACAGATACGCAGTATTTT.

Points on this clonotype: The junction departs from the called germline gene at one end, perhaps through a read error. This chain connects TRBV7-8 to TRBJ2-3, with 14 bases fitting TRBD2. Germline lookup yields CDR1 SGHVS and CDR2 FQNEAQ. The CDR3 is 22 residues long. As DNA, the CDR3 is TGTGCCAGCACAGGGGGACTAGCGGGAGCCGCCGTTCAGACTTCTAGCAAAGACACGCAGTACTTT. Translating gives CASTGGLAGAAVQTSSKDTQYF.

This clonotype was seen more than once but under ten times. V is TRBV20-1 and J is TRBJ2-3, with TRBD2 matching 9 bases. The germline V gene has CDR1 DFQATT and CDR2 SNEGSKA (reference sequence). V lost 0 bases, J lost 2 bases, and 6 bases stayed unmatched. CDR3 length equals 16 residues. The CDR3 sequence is CSARDPTSGYTDTQYF. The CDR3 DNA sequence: TGCAGTGCTAGAGATCCGACTAGCGGATACACAGATACGCAGTATTTT.

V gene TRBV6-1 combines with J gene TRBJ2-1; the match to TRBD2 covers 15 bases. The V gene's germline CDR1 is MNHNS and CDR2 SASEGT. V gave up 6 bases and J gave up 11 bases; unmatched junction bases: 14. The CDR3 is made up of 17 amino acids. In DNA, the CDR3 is TGTGCCAGCAGCCGGGGACTAGCGGGGGGCGAGACACCCCAGCAGTTCTTC. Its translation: CASSRGLAGGETPQQFF.

CDR3: CASSLAGATPWRNEQFF. The DNA of the CDR3 is TGTGCCAGCAGCTTAGCGGGGGCTACCCCCTGGCGGAATGAGCAGTTCTTC. This chain connects TRBV7-2 to TRBJ2-1; TRBD1 might be the D (6 bases). The CDR3 runs to 17 residues. V shed 0 bases and J shed 7 bases, with 19 bases lying between them. CDR1 is SGHTA and CDR2 is FQGNSA in the germline V gene. The variable domain in full, with the rest retrieved from reference TRBV7-2 and TRBJ2-1, is GAGVSQSPSNKVTEKGKDVELRCDPISGHTALYWYRQSLGQGLEFLIYFQGNSAPDKSGLPSDRFSAERTGGSVSTLTIQRTQQEDSAVYLCASSLAGATPWRNEQFFGPGTRLTVL.

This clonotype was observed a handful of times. CDR3 residues: CASSLQGLAGEVLPYEQYF. The CDR3 DNA sequence: TGTGCCAGCAGCCTACAGGGACTAGCGGGAGAAGTCTTACCCTACGAGCAGTACTTC. The gene calls are TRBV11-3 and TRBJ2-7; 14 nucleotides line up with TRBD2. The CDR3 covers 19 residues. In germline, CDR1 is SGHNT, CDR2 YENEEA. Trimming cost V 5 bases and J 2 bases; bases outside gene matches: 14.

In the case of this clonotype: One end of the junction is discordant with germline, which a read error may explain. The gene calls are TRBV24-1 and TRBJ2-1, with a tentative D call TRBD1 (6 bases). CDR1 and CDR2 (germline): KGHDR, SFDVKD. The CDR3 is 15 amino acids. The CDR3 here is CATSDPRPDRKEQFF. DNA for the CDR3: TGTGCCACCAGTGATCCCCGCCCCGACAGGAAGGAGCAGTTTTTC.

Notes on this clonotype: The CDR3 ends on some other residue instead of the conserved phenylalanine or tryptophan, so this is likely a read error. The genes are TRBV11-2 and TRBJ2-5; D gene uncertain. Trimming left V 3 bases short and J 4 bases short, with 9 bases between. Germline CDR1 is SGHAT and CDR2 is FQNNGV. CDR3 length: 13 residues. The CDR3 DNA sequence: TGTGCCAGCAGCTTTGGGCGGTCAGAGACCCAGTACGTC. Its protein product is CASSFGRSETQYV.

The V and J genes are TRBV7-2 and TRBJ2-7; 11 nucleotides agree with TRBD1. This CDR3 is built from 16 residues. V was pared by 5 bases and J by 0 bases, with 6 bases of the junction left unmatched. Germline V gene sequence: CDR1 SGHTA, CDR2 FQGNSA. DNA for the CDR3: TGTGCCAGCAGCCGGGGACAGGGGGGACTCTCCTACGAGCAGTACTTC. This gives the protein CASSRGQGGLSYEQYF.

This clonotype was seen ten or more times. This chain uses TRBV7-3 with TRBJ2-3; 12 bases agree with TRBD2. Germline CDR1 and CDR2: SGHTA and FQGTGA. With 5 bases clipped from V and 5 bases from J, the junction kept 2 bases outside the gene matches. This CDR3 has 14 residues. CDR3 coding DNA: TGTGCCAGCAGCCCGGGACTAGCGGGAGATACGCAGTATTTT. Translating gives CASSPGLAGDTQYF.

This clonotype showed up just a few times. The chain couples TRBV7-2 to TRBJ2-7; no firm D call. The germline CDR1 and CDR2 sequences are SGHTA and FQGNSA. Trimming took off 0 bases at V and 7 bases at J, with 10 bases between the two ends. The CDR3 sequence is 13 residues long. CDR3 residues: CASSLAQRMEQYF. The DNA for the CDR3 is TGTGCCAGCAGCTTAGCGCAGAGGATGGAGCAGTACTTC.

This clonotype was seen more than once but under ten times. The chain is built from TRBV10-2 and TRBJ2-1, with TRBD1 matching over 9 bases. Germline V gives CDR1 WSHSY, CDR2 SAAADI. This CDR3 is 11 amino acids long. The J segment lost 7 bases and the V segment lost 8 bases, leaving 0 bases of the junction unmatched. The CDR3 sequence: CASGQGNEQFF. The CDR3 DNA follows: TGCGCCAGCGGACAGGGGAATGAGCAGTTCTTC.

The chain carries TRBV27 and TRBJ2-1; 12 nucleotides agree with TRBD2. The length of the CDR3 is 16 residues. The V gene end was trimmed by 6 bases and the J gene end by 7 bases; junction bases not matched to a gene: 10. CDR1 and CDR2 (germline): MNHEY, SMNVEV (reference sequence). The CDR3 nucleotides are TGTGCCAGCAGCCTTCCCGGGACTAGCGGGTGGAATGAGCAGTTCTTC. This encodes CASSLPGTSGWNEQFF.

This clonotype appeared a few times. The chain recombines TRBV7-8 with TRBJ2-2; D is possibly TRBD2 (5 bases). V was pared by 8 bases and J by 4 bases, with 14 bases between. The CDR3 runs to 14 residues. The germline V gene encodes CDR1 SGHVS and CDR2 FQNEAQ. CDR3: CASGRWVGTGELFF. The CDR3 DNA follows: TGTGCCAGCGGGAGATGGGTGGGCACCGGGGAGCTGTTTTTT.

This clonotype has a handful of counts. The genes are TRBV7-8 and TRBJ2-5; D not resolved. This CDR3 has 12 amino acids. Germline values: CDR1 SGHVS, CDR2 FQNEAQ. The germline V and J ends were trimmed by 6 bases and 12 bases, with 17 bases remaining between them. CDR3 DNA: TGTGCCAGCAGTCCCGATGCCCTCGGAAAGTACTTC. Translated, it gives CASSPDALGKYF. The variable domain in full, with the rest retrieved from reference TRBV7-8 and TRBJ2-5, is GAGVSQSPRYKVAKRGQDVALRCDPISGHVSLFWYQQALGQGPEFLTYFQNEAQLDKSGLPSDRFFAERPEGSVSTLKIQRTQQEDSAVYLCASSPDALGKYFGPGTRLLVL.

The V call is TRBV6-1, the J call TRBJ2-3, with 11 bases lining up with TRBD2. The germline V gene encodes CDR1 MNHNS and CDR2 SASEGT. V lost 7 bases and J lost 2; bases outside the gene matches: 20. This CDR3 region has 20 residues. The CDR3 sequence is CASTPSLAGGRTSSTDTQYF. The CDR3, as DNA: TGTGCCAGCACCCCCTCGTTAGCGGGGGGGCGCACCTCCTCCACAGATACGCAGTATTTT.